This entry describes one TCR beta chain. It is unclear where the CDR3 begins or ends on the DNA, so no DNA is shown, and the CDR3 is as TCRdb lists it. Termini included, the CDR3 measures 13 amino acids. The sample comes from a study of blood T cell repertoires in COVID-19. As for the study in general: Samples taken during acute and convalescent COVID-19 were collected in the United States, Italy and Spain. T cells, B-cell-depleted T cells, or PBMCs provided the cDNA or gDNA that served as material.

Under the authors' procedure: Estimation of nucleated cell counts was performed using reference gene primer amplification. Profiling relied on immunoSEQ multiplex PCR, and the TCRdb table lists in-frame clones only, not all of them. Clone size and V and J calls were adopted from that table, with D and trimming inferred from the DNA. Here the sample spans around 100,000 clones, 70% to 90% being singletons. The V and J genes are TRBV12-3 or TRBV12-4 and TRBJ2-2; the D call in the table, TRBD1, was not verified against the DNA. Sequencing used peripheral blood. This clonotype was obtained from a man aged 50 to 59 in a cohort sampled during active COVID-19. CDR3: CASMIGTPGSCFF.